This T cell receptor beta chain came from a study of blood T cell repertoires in COVID-19. Study-level background: The study drew acute and convalescent COVID-19 samples from the United States, Italy and Spain.

Source study methods: Reference gene primer amplification yielded estimated nucleated cell counts. The repertoire was sequenced with immunoSEQ multiplex PCR; TCRdb's copy has only in-frame clones and lacks some. The V and J calls and clone size are taken from that table; D and trimming were inferred from the DNA. Seen here are 200,000 to 250,000 clones, around 82% observed once, and the top ten hold about 7.2%. Germline CDR1 MNHEY, CDR2 SVGAGI. This CDR3 has 14 amino acids. V lost 1 base, J lost 1 base, and 7 bases lay in between. The specimen was peripheral blood. The TCR sequence derives from a woman aged 70-85 years with acute or convalescent COVID-19. The gene calls are TRBV6-5 and TRBJ2-5; D is perhaps TRBD2 (5 bases). CDR3 amino acids: CASSYFGVQETQYF. The CDR3 DNA sequence: TGTGCCAGCAGTTACTTCGGGGTCCAAGAGACCCAGTACTTC.